This T cell receptor (beta chain) was captured in a study of CD8+ T cells in alopecia areata. The overall study: Treated patients were given 5 to 10 mg oral tofacitinib twice daily. Study observations and caveats: Scalp samples also yield sequences of resident alphabeta T cells from normal skin.

From alopecia areata patients, lesional scalp punch biopsies and peripheral blood were collected. CD4+ and CD8+ T cells were sorted from PBMCs stained for CD3, CD4 and CD8. On this clone: As yet, its antigen is unknown.

Sequencing relied on a cDNA template that was reverse transcribed from extracted RNA. This table comes from immunoSEQ multiplex PCR, and its TCRdb copy is limited to in-frame clones, with some not included. The sample lists 110,000 or so clones, more than 30% occurring once. The CDR3 covers 13 residues. The germline V gene has CDR1 SGHNT and CDR2 YYREEE (reference sequence). V was clipped by 7 bases and J by 7 bases, with 15 bases between them. The clonotype originates from a human donor with alopecia areata. The sequencing sample was made of CD4+ T cells sorted from blood. This chain uses TRBV5-4 with TRBJ2-1, with a weak D call TRBD2 (6 bases). The CDR3 reads CASGTGLVNEQFF. DNA for the CDR3: TGTGCCAGCGGAACGGGACTCGTGAATGAGCAGTTCTTC.